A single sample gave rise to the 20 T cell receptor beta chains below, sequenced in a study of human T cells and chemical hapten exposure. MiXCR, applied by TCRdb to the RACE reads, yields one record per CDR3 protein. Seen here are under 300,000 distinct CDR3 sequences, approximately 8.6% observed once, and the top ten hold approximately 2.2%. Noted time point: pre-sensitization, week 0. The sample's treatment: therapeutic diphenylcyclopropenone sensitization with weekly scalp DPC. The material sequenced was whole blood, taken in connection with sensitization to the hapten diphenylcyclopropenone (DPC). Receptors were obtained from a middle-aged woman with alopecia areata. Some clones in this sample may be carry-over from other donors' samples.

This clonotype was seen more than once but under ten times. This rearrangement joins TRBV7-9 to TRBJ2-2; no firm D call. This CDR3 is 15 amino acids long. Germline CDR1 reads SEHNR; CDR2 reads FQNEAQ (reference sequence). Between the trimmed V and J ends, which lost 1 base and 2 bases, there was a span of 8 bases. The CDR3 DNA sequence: TGTGCCAGCAGCTTAGTGGTCCTAAACACCGGGGAGCTGTTTTTT. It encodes CASSLVVLNTGELFF.

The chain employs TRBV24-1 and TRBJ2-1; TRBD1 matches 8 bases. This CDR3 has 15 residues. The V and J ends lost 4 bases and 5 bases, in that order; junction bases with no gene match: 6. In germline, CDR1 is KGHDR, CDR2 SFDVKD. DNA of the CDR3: TGTGCCACCAGTGAGACAGGGGCGAAGAACAATGAGCAGTTCTTC. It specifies CATSETGAKNNEQFF.

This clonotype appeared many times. CDR3 loop: CASSLAGTGYNEQFF. The CDR3, as DNA: TGTGCCAGCAGTTTGGCAGGGACCGGGTACAATGAGCAGTTCTTC. V usage is TRBV28 and J usage is TRBJ2-1; D is perhaps TRBD1 or TRBD2 (5 bases each). CDR1 and CDR2 from the germline V gene are MDHEN and SYDVKM. The CDR3 sequence is 15 residues long. The V gene lost 3 bases and the J gene lost 4 bases, with 13 bases spanning the gap. Using reference TRBV28 and TRBJ2-1 for the parts outside the CDR3, the full variable domain is DVKVTQSSRYLVKRTGEKVFLECVQDMDHENMFWYRQDPGLGLRLIYFSYDVKMKEKGDIPEGYSVSREKKERFSLILESASTNQTSMYLCASSLAGTGYNEQFFGPGTRLTVL.

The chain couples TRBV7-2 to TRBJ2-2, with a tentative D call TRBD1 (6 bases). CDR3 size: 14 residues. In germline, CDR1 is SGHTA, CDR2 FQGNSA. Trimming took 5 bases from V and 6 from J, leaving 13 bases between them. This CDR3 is CASSTKWTAGELFF. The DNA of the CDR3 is TGTGCCAGCAGCACCAAGTGGACAGCCGGGGAGCTGTTTTTT.

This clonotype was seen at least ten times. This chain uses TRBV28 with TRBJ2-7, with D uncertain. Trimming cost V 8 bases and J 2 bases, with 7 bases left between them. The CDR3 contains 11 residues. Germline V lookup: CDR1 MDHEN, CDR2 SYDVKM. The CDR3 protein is CASRNPYEQYF. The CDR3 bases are TGTGCCAGCCGAAATCCCTACGAGCAGTACTTC.

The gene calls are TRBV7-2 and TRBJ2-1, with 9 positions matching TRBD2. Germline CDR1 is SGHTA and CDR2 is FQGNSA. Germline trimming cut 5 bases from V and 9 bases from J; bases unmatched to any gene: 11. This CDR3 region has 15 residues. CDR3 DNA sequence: TGTGCCAGCAGCCCTTATAGCGGGAGTAGCGGTGAGCAGTTCTTC. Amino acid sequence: CASSPYSGSSGEQFF. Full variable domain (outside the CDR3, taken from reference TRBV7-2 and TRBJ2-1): GAGVSQSPSNKVTEKGKDVELRCDPISGHTALYWYRQSLGQGLEFLIYFQGNSAPDKSGLPSDRFSAERTGGSVSTLTIQRTQQEDSAVYLCASSPYSGSSGEQFFGPGTRLTVL.

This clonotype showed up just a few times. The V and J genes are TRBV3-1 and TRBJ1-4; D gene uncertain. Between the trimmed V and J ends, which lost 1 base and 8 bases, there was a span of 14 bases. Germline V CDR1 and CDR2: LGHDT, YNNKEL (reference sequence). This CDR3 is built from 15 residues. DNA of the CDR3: TGTGCCAGCAGCCAAGGCACGTCCGGATGGGAAAAACTGTTTTTT. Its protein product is CASSQGTSGWEKLFF.

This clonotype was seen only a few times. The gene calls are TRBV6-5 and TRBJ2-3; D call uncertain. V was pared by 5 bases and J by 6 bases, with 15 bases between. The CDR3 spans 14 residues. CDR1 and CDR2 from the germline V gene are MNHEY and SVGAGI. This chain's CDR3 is CASSTLRVSDTQYF. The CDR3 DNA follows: TGTGCCAGCAGTACCCTTCGTGTTTCGGATACGCAGTATTTT.

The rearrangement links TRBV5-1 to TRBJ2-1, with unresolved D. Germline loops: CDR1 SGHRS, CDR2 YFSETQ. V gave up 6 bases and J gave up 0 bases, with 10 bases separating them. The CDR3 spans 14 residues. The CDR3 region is CASMTASSYNEQFF. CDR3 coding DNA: TGCGCCAGCATGACGGCCAGCTCCTACAATGAGCAGTTCTTC.

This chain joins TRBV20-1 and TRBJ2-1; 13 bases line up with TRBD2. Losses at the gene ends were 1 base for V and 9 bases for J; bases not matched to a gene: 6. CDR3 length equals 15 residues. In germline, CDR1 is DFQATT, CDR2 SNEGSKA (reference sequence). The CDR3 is CSARAGTSGVGEQFF. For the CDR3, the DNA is TGCAGTGCTAGAGCCGGGACTAGCGGGGTAGGTGAGCAGTTCTTC.

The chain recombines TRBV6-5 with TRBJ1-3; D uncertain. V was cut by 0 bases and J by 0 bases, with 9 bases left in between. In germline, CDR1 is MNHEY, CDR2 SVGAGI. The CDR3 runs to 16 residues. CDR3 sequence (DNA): TGTGCCAGCAGTTACTCTCGGCAGTACTCTGGAAACACCATATATTTT. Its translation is CASSYSRQYSGNTIYF.

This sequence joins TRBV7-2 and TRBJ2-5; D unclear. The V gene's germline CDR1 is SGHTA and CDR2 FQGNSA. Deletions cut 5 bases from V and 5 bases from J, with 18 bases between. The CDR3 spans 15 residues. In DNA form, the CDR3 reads TGTGCCAGCAGCCCCAGCCCAGTCGTAGGCGAGACCCAGTACTTC. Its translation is CASSPSPVVGETQYF.

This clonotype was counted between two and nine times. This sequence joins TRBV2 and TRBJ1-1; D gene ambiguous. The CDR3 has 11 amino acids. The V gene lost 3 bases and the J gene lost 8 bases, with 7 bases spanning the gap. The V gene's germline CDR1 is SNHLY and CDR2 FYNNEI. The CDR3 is CASSEWSEAFF. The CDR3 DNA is TGTGCCAGCAGTGAGTGGTCAGAAGCTTTCTTT.

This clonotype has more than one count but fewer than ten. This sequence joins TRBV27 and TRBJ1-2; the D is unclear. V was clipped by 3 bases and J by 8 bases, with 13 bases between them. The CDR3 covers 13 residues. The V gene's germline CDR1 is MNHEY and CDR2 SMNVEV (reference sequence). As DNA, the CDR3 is TGTGCCAGCAGTTTCCGGGATTTGAGGGGCTACACCTTC. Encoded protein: CASSFRDLRGYTF.

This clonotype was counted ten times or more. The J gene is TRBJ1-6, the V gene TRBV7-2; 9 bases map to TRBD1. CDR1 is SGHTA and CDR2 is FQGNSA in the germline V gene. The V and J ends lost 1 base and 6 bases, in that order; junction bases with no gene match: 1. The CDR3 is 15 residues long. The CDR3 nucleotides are TGTGCCAGCAGCTTAGTGACAGGGGGTAATTCACCCCTCCACTTT. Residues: CASSLVTGGNSPLHF.

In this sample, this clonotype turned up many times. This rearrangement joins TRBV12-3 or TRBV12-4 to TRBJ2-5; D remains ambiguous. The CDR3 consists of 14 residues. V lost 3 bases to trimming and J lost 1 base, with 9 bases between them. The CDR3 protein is CASSLPESQETQYF. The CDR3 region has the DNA TGTGCCAGCAGTTTGCCGGAAAGCCAAGAGACCCAGTACTTC.

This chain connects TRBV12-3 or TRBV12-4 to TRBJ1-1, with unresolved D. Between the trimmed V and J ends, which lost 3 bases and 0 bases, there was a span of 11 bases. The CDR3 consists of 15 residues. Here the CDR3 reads CASSLNSPMNTEAFF. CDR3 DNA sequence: TGTGCCAGCAGTTTGAACAGTCCTATGAACACTGAAGCTTTCTTT.

Here the CDR3 DNA reads TGTGCCAGCAGCTTAGCGGGACAGGGTGCGGCACCCCTCCACTTT. Its translation is CASSLAGQGAAPLHF. This sequence joins TRBV7-8 and TRBJ1-6, with 9 bases fitting TRBD1. Germline V gives CDR1 SGHVS, CDR2 FQNEAQ. The CDR3 has 15 residues. The V segment lost 0 bases and the J segment 11 bases; nucleotides outside the gene matches: 5.

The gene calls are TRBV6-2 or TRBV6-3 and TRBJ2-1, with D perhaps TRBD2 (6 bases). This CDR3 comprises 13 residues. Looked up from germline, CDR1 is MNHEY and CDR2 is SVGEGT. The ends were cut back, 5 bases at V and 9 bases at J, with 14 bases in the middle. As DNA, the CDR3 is TGTGCCAGCAGTCCCTCCCTGCGGGGTGAGCAGTTCTTC. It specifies CASSPSLRGEQFF.

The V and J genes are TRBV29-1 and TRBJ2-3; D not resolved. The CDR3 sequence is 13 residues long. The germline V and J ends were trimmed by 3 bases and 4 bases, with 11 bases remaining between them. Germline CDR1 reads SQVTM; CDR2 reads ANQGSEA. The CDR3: CSVEELIADTQYF. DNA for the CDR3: TGCAGCGTTGAGGAATTAATCGCAGATACGCAGTATTTT.